These T cell receptor beta chains were read from a single sample in a study of PD-1 blockade in mismatch repair-deficient tumors. Sequencing used immunoSEQ multiplex PCR; TCRdb keeps in-frame clones, though not all of them. The sample comprises about 68,000 clones, approximately 78% of which are singletons, and about 5% rests with the top ten. Sequencing used peripheral blood, obtained 2 weeks after starting pembrolizumab. These receptors were taken from an adult with mismatch repair-deficient cancer. Each CDR3 is given with its conserved first and last residue. Fields, in order: D gene, clone size, J gene, V gene, CDR3 DNA, CDR3 protein. The D gene is left open where the match is weak. The size field is filled for only some rows; it gives once, few, many or a size class.

D gene: NA; clone size: NA; J gene: TRBJ1-2; V gene: TRBV4-2; CDR3 DNA: TGTGCCAGCAGCGCGGCGCAGGCTAACTATGGCTACACCTTC; CDR3 protein: CASSAAQANYGYTF
D gene: NA; clone size: NA; J gene: TRBJ2-4; V gene: TRBV5-4; CDR3 DNA: TGTGCCAGCAGCTTCGGAGGAGGGGTAGCCAAAAACATTCAGTACTTC; CDR3 protein: CASSFGGGVAKNIQYF
D gene: NA; clone size: NA; J gene: TRBJ1-3; V gene: TRBV11-3; CDR3 DNA: TGTGCCAGCAGCTTAGAGAGGAGCTCCTGGCCTGGAAACACCATATATTTT; CDR3 protein: CASSLERSSWPGNTIYF
D gene: NA; clone size: NA; J gene: TRBJ2-5; V gene: TRBV30; CDR3 DNA: TGTGCCTGGGGGTTGGGCCAAGAGACCCAGTACTTC; CDR3 protein: CAWGLGQETQYF
D gene: TRBD2; clone size: NA; J gene: TRBJ2-1; V gene: TRBV7-9; CDR3 DNA: TGTGCCAGCAGCTCCGGCGGGGGGGCGAACAATGAGCAGTTCTTC; CDR3 protein: CASSSGGGANNEQFF
D gene: NA; clone size: NA; J gene: TRBJ2-3; V gene: TRBV18; CDR3 DNA: TGTGCCAGCTCACCGGGGGAGGCCGCCGCAGATACGCAGTATTTT; CDR3 protein: CASSPGEAAADTQYF
D gene: NA; clone size: NA; J gene: TRBJ1-2; V gene: TRBV20-1; CDR3 DNA: TGCAGTGCTAGCCTTGGGGACACTAACACCTTC; CDR3 protein: CSASLGDTNTF
D gene: TRBD1; clone size: once; J gene: TRBJ1-2; V gene: TRBV19; CDR3 DNA: TGTGCCAGTAGTATAATACAGGGGCGCATCACCTATGGCTACACCTTC; CDR3 protein: CASSIIQGRITYGYTF
D gene: TRBD2; clone size: NA; J gene: TRBJ2-3; V gene: TRBV4-3; CDR3 DNA: TGCGCCAGCAGCCAAGAGCCTAGCGGGTTTAGCACAGATACGCAGTATTTT; CDR3 protein: CASSQEPSGFSTDTQYF
D gene: NA; clone size: NA; J gene: TRBJ2-1; V gene: TRBV9; CDR3 DNA: TGTGCCAGCAGCGTAGCGCGACAATCCTACAATGAGCAGTTCTTC; CDR3 protein: CASSVARQSYNEQFF
D gene: NA; clone size: NA; J gene: TRBJ1-2; V gene: TRBV7-9; CDR3 DNA: TGTGCCAGCAGCGGAATCAATGTGGGGCTTGAAGGCTACACCTTC; CDR3 protein: CASSGINVGLEGYTF
D gene: NA; clone size: NA; J gene: TRBJ1-5; V gene: TRBV30; CDR3 DNA: TGTGCCTGCGACGGGGACTCCAATCAGCCCCAGCATTTT; CDR3 protein: CACDGDSNQPQHF
D gene: NA; clone size: NA; J gene: TRBJ2-3; V gene: TRBV5-8; CDR3 DNA: TGTGCCAGCAGTTGGGACGGATCAAGGGCAGATACGCAGTATTTT; CDR3 protein: CASSWDGSRADTQYF
D gene: NA; clone size: NA; J gene: TRBJ1-3; V gene: TRBV5-4; CDR3 DNA: TGTGCCAGCAGCCAGAACAGGGCATCAGGAAACACCATATATTTT; CDR3 protein: CASSQNRASGNTIYF
D gene: TRBD2; clone size: NA; J gene: TRBJ2-1; V gene: TRBV5-6; CDR3 DNA: TGTGCCAGCAGCTTGGGGGGACTAGCGGGAGCGTTTGAGCAGTTCTTC; CDR3 protein: CASSLGGLAGAFEQFF
D gene: NA; clone size: NA; J gene: TRBJ2-2; V gene: TRBV14; CDR3 DNA: TGTGCCAGCAGCCAAGATCTCGAAGGGGCCCTCTACGGGGAGCTGTTTTTT; CDR3 protein: CASSQDLEGALYGELFF
D gene: NA; clone size: NA; J gene: TRBJ2-7; V gene: TRBV27; CDR3 DNA: TGTGCCAGCAGTTCCCGCTACGAGCAGTACTTC; CDR3 protein: CASSSRYEQYF
D gene: TRBD1; clone size: NA; J gene: TRBJ1-2; V gene: TRBV29-1; CDR3 DNA: TGCAGCGTGCTGACAGGGTGGGACTATGGCTACACCTTC; CDR3 protein: CSVLTGWDYGYTF
D gene: TRBD2; clone size: NA; J gene: TRBJ2-1; V gene: TRBV7-9; CDR3 DNA: TGTGCCAGCAGCTCCCCGGGACTAGCGGGAGTCGATGAGCAGTTCTTC; CDR3 protein: CASSSPGLAGVDEQFF